What follows describes a single T cell receptor (beta chain). Its antigen is not known. The record originates from a study of vaccination effects on CD4 cells after COVID-19. Broader study findings: The study found that post-vaccine spike-reactive clones in convalescents were mainly new vaccine-induced clones.

This CDR3 has 17 residues. The trim removed 0 bases at V and 0 bases at J, leaving 11 bases unmatched. Germline CDR1 is GTSNPN and CDR2 is SVGIG (reference sequence). The repertoire was sequenced with immunoSEQ multiplex PCR; TCRdb's copy has only in-frame clones and lacks some. The sample yields 55,000 to 90,000 clones, 73% seen once. Antigen-specific CD4+ T cells were expanded with viral peptide pools in the ViraFEST assay before sequencing. Investigators separated out CD4+ T cells once approximately 10 days of culture had passed. This individual tested PCR-positive for SARS-CoV-2 infection between March and December 2020. The authors used an HIV-1 Nef peptide pool as the negative control culture.

The sample in question was CD4+ T cells from PBMCs cultured with HIV peptides, obtained before COVID-19 vaccination. Noted subset: HIV-1 Nef peptide pool negative control/reference culture. This clonotype was obtained from a human donor who had a prior SARS-CoV-2 infection. The V gene is TRBV30, the J gene TRBJ2-7, with 7 positions matching TRBD2. The CDR3 DNA sequence: TGTGCCTGGAGTGTACGGGCAGGGACTACCAGCTCCTACGAGCAGTACTTC. Its translation: CAWSVRAGTTSSYEQYF.